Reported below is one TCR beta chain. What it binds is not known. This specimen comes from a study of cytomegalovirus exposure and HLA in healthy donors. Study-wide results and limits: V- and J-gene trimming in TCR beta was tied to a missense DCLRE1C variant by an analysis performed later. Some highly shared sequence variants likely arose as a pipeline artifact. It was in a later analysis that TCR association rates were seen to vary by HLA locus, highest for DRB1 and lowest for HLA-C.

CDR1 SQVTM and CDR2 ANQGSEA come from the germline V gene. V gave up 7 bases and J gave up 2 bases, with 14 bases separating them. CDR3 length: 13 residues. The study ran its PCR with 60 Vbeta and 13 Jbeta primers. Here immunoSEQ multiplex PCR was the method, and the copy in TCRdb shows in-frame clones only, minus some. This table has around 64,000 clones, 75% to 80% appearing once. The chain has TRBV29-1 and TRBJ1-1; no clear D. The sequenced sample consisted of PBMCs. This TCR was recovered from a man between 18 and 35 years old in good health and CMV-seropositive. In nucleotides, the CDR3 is TGCAGCGGAGGGCAGGTTAAAAACACTGAAGCTTTCTTT. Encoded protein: CSGGQVKNTEAFF. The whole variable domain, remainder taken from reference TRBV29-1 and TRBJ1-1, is SAVISQKPSRDICQRGTSLTIQCQVDSQVTMMFWYRQQPGQSLTLIATANQGSEATYESGFVIDKFPISRPNLTFSTLTVSNMSPEDSSIYLCSGGQVKNTEAFFGQGTRLTVV.